This T cell receptor beta chain was recovered during a study of lung T cells in sarcoidosis with Löfgren's syndrome listed by TCRdb under 2017. About the investigation overall: Sarcoidosis was characterized as a granulomatous disease that is mostly pulmonary, in which CD4+ T cells accumulate in bronchoalveolar lavage fluid. The repertoire analyses centered on Lofgren's syndrome patients. The paper as a whole reports these results and caveats: Recognition of a sarcoidosis-associated antigen was only suggested, and the antigen itself remained putative and was not identified. When alphabeta pairing was analyzed, TRAV12-1 tended to pair preferentially with TRBV2, and the resulting paired TCRs displayed CDR3 homology. CDR3 motifs in TRAV12-1 and TRBV2 were reported to be shared across several Lofgren's syndrome patients, which suggests public CD4+ TCR repertoires. In Lofgren's syndrome patients, relative to control subjects, TRAV12-1 and TRBV2 were reported to be the most expanded V gene segments.

This clonotype has just a few counts. No antigen is known for it. Base qualities are not provided; no much larger clone lies one nucleotide away. The listed sequencing device is Illumina MiSeq. TCRdb reanalyzed the raw reads on its own, using fastp at Q25 for trimming and MiXCR for clone calling, and kept in-frame beta chains. Entries are consolidated by CDR3 protein sequence, retaining the most common genes and DNA. The sample contains 50,000 to 65,000 distinct CDR3 sequences, 21% of them found a single time. The ten most abundant clones make up over 2% of the sample. Relative to germline, V is 1 base shorter and J is 5 bases shorter, with 9 bases between their ends. Reading from cysteine to phenylalanine, the CDR3 counts 15 amino acids. CDR3 DNA only is kept here, 45 bases in frame from base 1. The germline V gene supplies CDR1 LGHNA and CDR2 YNFKEQ.

This receptor was obtained from a human donor with sarcoidosis (Löfgren's syndrome or another form), or a control subject (not recorded which). The chain links TRBV4-2 with TRBJ1-6; a tentative D match to TRBD1 spans 5 bases. The sample comprised CD4+ T cells from PBMCs. The CDR3 in this case is CASSQGDRNNSPLHF. DNA sequence: TGTGCCAGCAGCCAAGGAGACAGAAATAATTCACCCCTCCACTTT.